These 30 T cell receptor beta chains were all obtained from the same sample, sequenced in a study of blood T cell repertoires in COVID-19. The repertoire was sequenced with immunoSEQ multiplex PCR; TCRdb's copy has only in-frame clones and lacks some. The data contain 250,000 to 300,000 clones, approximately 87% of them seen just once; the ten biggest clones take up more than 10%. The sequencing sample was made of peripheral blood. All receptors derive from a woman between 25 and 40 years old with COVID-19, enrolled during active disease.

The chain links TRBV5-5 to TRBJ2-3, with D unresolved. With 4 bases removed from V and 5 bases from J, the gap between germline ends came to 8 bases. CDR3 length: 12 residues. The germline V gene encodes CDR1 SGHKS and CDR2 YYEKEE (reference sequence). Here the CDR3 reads CASSHPRDTQYF. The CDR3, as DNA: TGTGCCAGCAGCCACCCGAGAGATACGCAGTATTTT.

CDR3 in DNA: TGTGCCAGTACTACAGGTTTCGATCGTTACGAGCAGTACTTC. Translated, it gives CASTTGFDRYEQYF. This sequence joins TRBV2 and TRBJ2-7; possibly TRBD1 for D (5 bases). The length of the CDR3 is 14 residues. V lost 9 bases to trimming and J lost 4 bases, with 19 bases between them. CDR1 SNHLY and CDR2 FYNNEI come from the germline V gene.

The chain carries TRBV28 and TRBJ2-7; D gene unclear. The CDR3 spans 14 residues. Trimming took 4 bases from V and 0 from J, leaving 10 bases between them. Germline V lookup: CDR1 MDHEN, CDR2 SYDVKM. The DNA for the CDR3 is TGTGCCAGCAGTTCGAGCTACTACTCCTACGAGCAGTACTTC. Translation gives CASSSSYYSYEQYF.

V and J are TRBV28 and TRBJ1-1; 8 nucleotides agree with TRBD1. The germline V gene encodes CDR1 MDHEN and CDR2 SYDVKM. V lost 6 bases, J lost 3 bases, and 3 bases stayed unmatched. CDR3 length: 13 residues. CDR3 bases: TGTGCCAGCAGATCAGGGGGCTACACTGAAGCTTTCTTT. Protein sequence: CASRSGGYTEAFF. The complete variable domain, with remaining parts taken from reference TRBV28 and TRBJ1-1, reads DVKVTQSSRYLVKRTGEKVFLECVQDMDHENMFWYRQDPGLGLRLIYFSYDVKMKEKGDIPEGYSVSREKKERFSLILESASTNQTSMYLCASRSGGYTEAFFGQGTRLTVV.

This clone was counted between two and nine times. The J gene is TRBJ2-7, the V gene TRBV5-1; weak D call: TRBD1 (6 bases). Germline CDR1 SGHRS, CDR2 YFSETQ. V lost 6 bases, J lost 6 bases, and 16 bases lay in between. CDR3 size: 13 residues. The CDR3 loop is CASKRNRESEQYF. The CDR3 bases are TGCGCCAGCAAGAGGAACAGGGAGAGCGAGCAGTACTTC.

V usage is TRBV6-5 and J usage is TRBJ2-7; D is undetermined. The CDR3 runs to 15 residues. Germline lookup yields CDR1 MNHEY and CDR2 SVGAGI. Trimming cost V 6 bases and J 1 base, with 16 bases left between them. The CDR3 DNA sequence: TGTGCCAGCAGCACTCCCTCCGGGTCTTCCTACGAGCAGTACTTC. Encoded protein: CASSTPSGSSYEQYF.

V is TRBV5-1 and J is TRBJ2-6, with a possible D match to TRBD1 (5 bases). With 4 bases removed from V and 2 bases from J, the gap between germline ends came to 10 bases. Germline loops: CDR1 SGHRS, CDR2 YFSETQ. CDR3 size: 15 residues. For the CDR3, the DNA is TGCGCCAGCAGCAAGGACACCGCTGGGGCCAACGTCCTGACTTTC. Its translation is CASSKDTAGANVLTF.

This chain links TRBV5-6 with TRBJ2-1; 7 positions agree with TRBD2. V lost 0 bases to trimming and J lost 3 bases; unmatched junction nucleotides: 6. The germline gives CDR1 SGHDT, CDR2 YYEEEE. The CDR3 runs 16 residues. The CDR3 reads CASSLGSRGGYNEQFF. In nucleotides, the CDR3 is TGTGCCAGCAGCTTGGGGAGTCGCGGGGGCTACAATGAGCAGTTCTTC.

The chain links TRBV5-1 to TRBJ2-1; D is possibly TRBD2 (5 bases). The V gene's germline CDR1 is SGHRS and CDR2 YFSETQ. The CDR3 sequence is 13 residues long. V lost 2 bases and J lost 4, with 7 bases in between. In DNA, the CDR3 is TGCGCCAGCAGCTTTGAGGGTTACAATGAGCAGTTCTTC. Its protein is CASSFEGYNEQFF. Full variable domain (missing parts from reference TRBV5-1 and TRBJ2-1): KAGVTQTPRYLIKTRGQQVTLSCSPISGHRSVSWYQQTPGQGLQFLFEYFSETQRNKGNFPGRFSGRQFSNSRSEMNVSTLELGDSALYLCASSFEGYNEQFFGPGTRLTVL.

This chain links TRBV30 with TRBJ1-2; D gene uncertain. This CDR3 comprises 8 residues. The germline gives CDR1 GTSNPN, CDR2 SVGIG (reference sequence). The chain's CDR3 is CARDGYTF. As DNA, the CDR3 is TGTGCTCGGGATGGCTACACCTTC.

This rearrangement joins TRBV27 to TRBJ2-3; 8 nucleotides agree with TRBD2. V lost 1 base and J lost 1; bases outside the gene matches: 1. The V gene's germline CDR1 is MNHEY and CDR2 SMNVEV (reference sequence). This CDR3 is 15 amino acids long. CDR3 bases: TGTGCCAGCAGTTTATTACTAGCGGGCACAGATACGCAGTATTTT. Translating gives CASSLLLAGTDTQYF.

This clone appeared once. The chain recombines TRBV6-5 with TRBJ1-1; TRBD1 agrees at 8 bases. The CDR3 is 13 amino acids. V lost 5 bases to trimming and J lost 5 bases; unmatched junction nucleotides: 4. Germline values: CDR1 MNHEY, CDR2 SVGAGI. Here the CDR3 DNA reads TGTGCCAGCAGTCAGGGACAGGTAACTGAAGCTTTCTTT. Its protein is CASSQGQVTEAFF.

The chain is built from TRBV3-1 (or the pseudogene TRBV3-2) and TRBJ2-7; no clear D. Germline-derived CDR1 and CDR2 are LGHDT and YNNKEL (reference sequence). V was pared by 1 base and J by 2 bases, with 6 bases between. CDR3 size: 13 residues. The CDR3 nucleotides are TGTGCCAGCAGCCAAGTAATAGCCTACGAGCAGTACTTC. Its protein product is CASSQVIAYEQYF.

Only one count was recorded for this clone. The CDR3 DNA sequence: TGTGCCAGTAGCGGGGGGACAGGGTTAGAGACCCAGTACTTC. It is translated as CASSGGTGLETQYF. The chain uses TRBV19 and TRBJ2-5; 9 bases agree with TRBD1. The CDR3 contains 14 residues. J lost 4 bases, V lost 6 bases, and 6 bases had no gene match. From germline, CDR1 is LNHDA and CDR2 SQIVND (reference sequence).

The CDR3 sequence is CASSPHGSPGYTF. Here the CDR3 DNA reads TGTGCCAGCAGCCCCCATGGGAGTCCGGGCTACACCTTC. The chain carries TRBV9 and TRBJ1-2; no firm D call. Trimming took off 4 bases at V and 8 bases at J, with 15 bases between the two ends. This CDR3 contains 13 residues. The germline gives CDR1 SGDLS, CDR2 YYNGEE.

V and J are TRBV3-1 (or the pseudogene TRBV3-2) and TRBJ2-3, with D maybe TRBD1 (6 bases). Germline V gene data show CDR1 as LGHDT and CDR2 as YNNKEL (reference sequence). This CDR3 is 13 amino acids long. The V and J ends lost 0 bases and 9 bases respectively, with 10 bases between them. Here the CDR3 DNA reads TGTGCCAGCAGCCAAGATCCACAGGGCACGCAGTATTTT. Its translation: CASSQDPQGTQYF.

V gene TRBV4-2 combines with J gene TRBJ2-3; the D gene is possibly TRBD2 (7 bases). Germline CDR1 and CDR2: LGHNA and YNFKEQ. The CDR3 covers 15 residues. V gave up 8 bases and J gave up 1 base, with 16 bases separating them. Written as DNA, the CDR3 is TGTGCCAGCGCCCCGGGGGGCTTTGGCACAGATACGCAGTATTTT. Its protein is CASAPGGFGTDTQYF.

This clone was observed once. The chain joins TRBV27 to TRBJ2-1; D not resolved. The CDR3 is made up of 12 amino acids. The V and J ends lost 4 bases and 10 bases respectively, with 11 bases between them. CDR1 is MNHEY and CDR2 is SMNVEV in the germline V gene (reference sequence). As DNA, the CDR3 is TGTGCCAGCAGTTGGGCCCTCCTGGAGCAGTTCTTC. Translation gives CASSWALLEQFF.

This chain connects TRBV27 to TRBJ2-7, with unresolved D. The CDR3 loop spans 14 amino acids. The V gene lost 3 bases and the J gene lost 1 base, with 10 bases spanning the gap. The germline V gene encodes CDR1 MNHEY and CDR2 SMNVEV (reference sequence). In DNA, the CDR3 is TGTGCCAGCAGTTTTTTGGGCAGATCCTACGAGCAGTACTTC. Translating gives CASSFLGRSYEQYF.

The DNA of the CDR3 is TGTGCCAGCAGCCCGACGACAGGGGCCTCTGTTACCGGGGAGCTGTTTTTT. Protein: CASSPTTGASVTGELFF. J is TRBJ2-2 and V is TRBV7-6, with 8 bases fitting TRBD1. The J segment lost 5 bases and the V segment lost 5 bases, leaving 13 bases of the junction unmatched. The germline CDR1 and CDR2 sequences are SGHVS and FNYEAQ. This CDR3 contains 17 residues.

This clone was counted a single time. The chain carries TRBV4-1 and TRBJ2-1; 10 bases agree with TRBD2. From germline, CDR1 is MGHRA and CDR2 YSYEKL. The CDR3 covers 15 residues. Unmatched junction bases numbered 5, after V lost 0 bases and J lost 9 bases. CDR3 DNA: TGCGCCAGCAGCCAAGAAGAAGCGGGGGGGGCTGAGCAGTTCTTC. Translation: CASSQEEAGGAEQFF.

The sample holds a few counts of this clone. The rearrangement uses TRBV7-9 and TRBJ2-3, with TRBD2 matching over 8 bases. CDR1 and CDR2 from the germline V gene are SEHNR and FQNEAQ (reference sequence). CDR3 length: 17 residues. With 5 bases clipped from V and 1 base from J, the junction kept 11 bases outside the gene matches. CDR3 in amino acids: CASSEGAAGARTDTQYF. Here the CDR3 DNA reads TGTGCCAGCAGCGAAGGGGCAGCGGGGGCGCGCACAGATACGCAGTATTTT.

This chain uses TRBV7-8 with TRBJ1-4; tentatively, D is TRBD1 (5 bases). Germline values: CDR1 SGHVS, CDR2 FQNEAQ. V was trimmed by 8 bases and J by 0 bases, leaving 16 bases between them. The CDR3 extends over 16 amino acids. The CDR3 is CASSTSGNPTNEKLFF. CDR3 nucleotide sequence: TGTGCCAGCTCCACATCAGGGAACCCAACTAATGAAAAACTGTTTTTT.

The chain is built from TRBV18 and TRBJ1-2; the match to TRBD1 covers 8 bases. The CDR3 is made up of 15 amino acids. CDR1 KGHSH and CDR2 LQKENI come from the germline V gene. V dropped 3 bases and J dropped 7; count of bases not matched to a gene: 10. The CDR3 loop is CASSPFGQGGTGYTF. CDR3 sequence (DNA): TGTGCCAGCTCACCCTTCGGACAGGGCGGGACTGGCTACACCTTC.

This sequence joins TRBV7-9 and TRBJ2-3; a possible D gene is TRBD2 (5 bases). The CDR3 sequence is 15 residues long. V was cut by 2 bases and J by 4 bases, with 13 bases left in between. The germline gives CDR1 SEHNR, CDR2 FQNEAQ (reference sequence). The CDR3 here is CASSLMGAVADTQYF. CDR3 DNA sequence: TGTGCCAGCAGCTTAATGGGAGCGGTAGCAGATACGCAGTATTTT.

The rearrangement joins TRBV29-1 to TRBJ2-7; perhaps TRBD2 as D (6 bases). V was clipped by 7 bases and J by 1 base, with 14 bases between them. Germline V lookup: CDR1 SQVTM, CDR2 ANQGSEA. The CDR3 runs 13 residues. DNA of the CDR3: TGCAGCGCCGGTTCGGGGGTATCCTACGAGCAGTACTTC. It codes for CSAGSGVSYEQYF.

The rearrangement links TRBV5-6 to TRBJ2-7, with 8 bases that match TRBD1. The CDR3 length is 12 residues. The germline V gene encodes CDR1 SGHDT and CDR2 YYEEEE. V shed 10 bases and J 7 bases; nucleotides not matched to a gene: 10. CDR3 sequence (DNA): TGTGCCTCCAGTCAGGGGGCTTGGGAGCAGTACTTC. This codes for CASSQGAWEQYF.

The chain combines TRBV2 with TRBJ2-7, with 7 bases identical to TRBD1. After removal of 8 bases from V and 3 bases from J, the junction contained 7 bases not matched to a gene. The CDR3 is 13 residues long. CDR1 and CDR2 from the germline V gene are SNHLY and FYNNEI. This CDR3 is CASLTQGLYEQYF. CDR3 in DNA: TGTGCCAGCCTAACACAGGGGCTCTACGAGCAGTACTTC.

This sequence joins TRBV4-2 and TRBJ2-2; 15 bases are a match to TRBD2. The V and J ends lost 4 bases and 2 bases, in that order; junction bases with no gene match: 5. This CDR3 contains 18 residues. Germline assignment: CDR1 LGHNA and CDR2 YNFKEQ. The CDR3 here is CASSLRTSGGANTGELFF. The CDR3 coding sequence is TGTGCCAGCAGCCTCCGGACTAGCGGGGGGGCAAACACCGGGGAGCTGTTTTTT.

CDR3 loop: CASSHRRVAYSGNTIYF. In nucleotides, the CDR3 is TGTGCCAGCAGCCATCGCAGGGTGGCATACTCTGGAAACACCATATATTTT. This chain links TRBV3-1 (or the pseudogene TRBV3-2) with TRBJ1-3; D is perhaps TRBD1 (5 bases). The CDR3 spans 17 residues. Germline loops: CDR1 LGHDT, CDR2 YNNKEL (reference sequence). V was shortened by 3 bases and J by 0 bases, with 15 bases between the two germline ends.